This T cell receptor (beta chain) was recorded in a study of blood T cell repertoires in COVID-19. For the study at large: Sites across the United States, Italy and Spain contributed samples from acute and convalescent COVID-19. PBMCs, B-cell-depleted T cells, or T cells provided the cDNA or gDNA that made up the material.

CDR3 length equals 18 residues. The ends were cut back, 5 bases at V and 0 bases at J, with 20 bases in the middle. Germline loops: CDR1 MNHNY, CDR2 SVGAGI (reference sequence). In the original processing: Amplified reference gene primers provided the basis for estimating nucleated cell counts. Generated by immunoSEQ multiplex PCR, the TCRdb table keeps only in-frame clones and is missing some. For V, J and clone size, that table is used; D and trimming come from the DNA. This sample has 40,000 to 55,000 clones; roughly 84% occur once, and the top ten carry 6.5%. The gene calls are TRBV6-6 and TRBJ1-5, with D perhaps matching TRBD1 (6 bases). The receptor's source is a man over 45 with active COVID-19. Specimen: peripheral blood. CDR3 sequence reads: CASSPDRWGQYSNQPQHF. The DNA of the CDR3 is TGTGCCAGCAGTCCGGATCGATGGGGACAATATAGCAATCAGCCCCAGCATTTT.